The 25 T cell receptor beta chains listed next were all sequenced from one sample in a study of PD-1 blockade in classical Hodgkin lymphoma. The patients all showed relapse after autologous stem cell transplantation, while their brentuximab vedotin exposure varied. TCRdb keeps only in-frame clones here, not all; method: immunoSEQ multiplex PCR. Of nearly 60,000 clones listed, about 91% are singletons. This sample comprised peripheral blood mononuclear cells (PBMCs), obtained before the second cycle of nivolumab. The receptors shown here come from a human donor with classical Hodgkin lymphoma.

This chain uses TRBV15 with TRBJ1-3; no clear D. Germline V lookup: CDR1 LNHNV, CDR2 YYDKDF (reference sequence). V was trimmed by 0 bases and J by 0 bases, leaving 3 bases between them. The CDR3 covers 14 residues. The CDR3 sequence is CATSRDASGNTIYF. In DNA form, the CDR3 reads TGTGCCACCAGCAGAGATGCCTCTGGAAACACCATATATTTT.

V gene TRBV7-2 combines with J gene TRBJ1-4, with D tentatively TRBD1 (6 bases). The V gene's germline CDR1 is SGHTA and CDR2 FQGNSA. There are 15 residues in the CDR3. Trimming stripped 7 bases from V and 6 bases from J, with 18 bases between. The CDR3 sequence is CASNWGGQGDEKLFF. CDR3 nucleotide sequence: TGTGCCAGCAACTGGGGGGGGCAGGGCGATGAAAAACTGTTTTTT.

The chain is built from TRBV19 and TRBJ2-7, with 11 bases that match TRBD1. Germline loops: CDR1 LNHDA, CDR2 SQIVND (reference sequence). This CDR3 is built from 15 residues. Germline trimming cut 6 bases from V and 1 base from J; bases unmatched to any gene: 5. The CDR3 DNA follows: TGTGCCAGTAGGACGGGGACAGGGGGTTCCTACGAGCAGTACTTC. This codes for CASRTGTGGSYEQYF.

The chain uses TRBV27 and TRBJ1-6; 10 bases are a match to TRBD1. Losses at the gene ends were 6 bases for V and 4 bases for J; bases not matched to a gene: 6. The CDR3 covers 16 residues. Germline V gene sequence: CDR1 MNHEY, CDR2 SMNVEV (reference sequence). The CDR3, as DNA: TGTGCCAGCAGGCGAGGGGGACAGGGGTATAATTCACCCCTCCACTTT. Residues: CASRRGGQGYNSPLHF.

The V gene is TRBV14, the J gene TRBJ2-7, with D perhaps assigned TRBD1 or TRBD2 (6 bases each). The CDR3 length is 15 residues. V was clipped by 0 bases and J by 3 bases, with 12 bases between them. The germline gives CDR1 SGHDN, CDR2 FVKESK. CDR3 DNA: TGTGCCAGCAGCCAAGATATCCGGGGGCTCTACGAGCAGTACTTC. It translates to CASSQDIRGLYEQYF.

This clone has just a few counts. The rearrangement joins TRBV7-8 to TRBJ1-6; D is undetermined. The CDR3 has 18 residues. With 5 bases removed from V and 1 base from J, the gap between germline ends came to 18 bases. Germline CDR1 SGHVS, CDR2 FQNEAQ. The CDR3 loop is CASSVSIGDASYNSPLHF. DNA for the CDR3: TGTGCCAGCAGCGTATCGATAGGAGATGCGTCCTATAATTCACCCCTCCACTTT.

The chain has TRBV11-3 and TRBJ2-2; D uncertain. Germline V gene data show CDR1 as SGHNT and CDR2 as YENEEA. This CDR3 spans 13 amino acids. V lost 5 bases to trimming and J lost 1 base, with 5 bases between them. The CDR3 loop reads CASSTQNTGELFF. CDR3 DNA: TGTGCCAGCAGCACCCAGAACACCGGGGAGCTGTTTTTT.

The chain combines TRBV9 with TRBJ2-2; D is possibly TRBD1 (5 bases). The V end lost 0 bases, the J end lost 0 bases, and 9 bases lay between the germline ends. CDR3 length equals 16 residues. CDR1 is SGDLS, CDR2 YYNGEE, per germline. The CDR3 spells CASSVEQAPNTGELFF. CDR3 DNA sequence: TGTGCCAGCAGCGTAGAACAGGCTCCGAACACCGGGGAGCTGTTTTTT.

This sequence joins TRBV5-1 and TRBJ1-1; 7 positions agree with TRBD1. Germline-derived CDR1 and CDR2 are SGHRS and YFSETQ. Germline trimming cut 1 base from V and 1 base from J; bases unmatched to any gene: 4. The CDR3 is 15 amino acids. For the CDR3, the DNA is TGCGCCAGCAGCTTGACAGGGGACCAGAACACTGAAGCTTTCTTT. It translates to CASSLTGDQNTEAFF.

The chain carries TRBV5-1 and TRBJ2-3; D perhaps matches TRBD2 (6 bases). Germline V lookup: CDR1 SGHRS, CDR2 YFSETQ. Between the trimmed V and J ends, which lost 4 bases and 6 bases, there was a span of 12 bases. The CDR3 consists of 13 residues. The CDR3: CASSPGSGDTQYF. The CDR3 bases are TGCGCCAGCAGCCCCGGGAGCGGGGATACGCAGTATTTT. The whole variable domain, filled in from reference TRBV5-1 and TRBJ2-3, reads KAGVTQTPRYLIKTRGQQVTLSCSPISGHRSVSWYQQTPGQGLQFLFEYFSETQRNKGNFPGRFSGRQFSNSRSEMNVSTLELGDSALYLCASSPGSGDTQYFGPGTRLTVL.

V usage is TRBV19 and J usage is TRBJ2-5, with D possibly TRBD1 on 5 matching bases. Germline CDR1 reads LNHDA; CDR2 reads SQIVND (reference sequence). This CDR3 is built from 15 residues. V was pared by 4 bases and J by 3 bases, with 15 bases between. CDR3 sequence (DNA): TGTGCCAGTAGTAACAGGCAGAAAAACGAAGAGACCCAGTACTTC. Translated, it gives CASSNRQKNEETQYF.

The chain recombines TRBV15 with TRBJ1-5, with D possibly being TRBD1 (5 bases). Trimming cost V 1 base and J 5 bases, with 9 bases left between them. CDR3 length equals 14 residues. The germline CDR1 and CDR2 sequences are LNHNV and YYDKDF (reference sequence). The CDR3 loop is CATSRGDSYQPQHF. The CDR3 DNA follows: TGTGCCACCAGCAGAGGAGACAGTTATCAGCCCCAGCATTTT.

The V call is TRBV7-9, the J call TRBJ2-5; D gene uncertain. The germline V gene has CDR1 SEHNR and CDR2 FQNEAQ (reference sequence). This CDR3 has 14 residues. V was clipped by 2 bases and J by 5 bases, with 12 bases between them. The CDR3 reads CASSLSQTPETQYF. DNA of the CDR3: TGTGCCAGCAGCTTATCCCAGACCCCGGAGACCCAGTACTTC.

The gene calls are TRBV5-1 and TRBJ1-1; 8 bases are shared with TRBD1. Germline CDR1 SGHRS, CDR2 YFSETQ. The CDR3 is 16 amino acids. The ends lost 7 bases at V and 10 bases at J; junction bases unmatched: 21. CDR3 sequence: CASGDQSDQDRDRAFF. The CDR3 DNA reads TGCGCCAGCGGGGACCAATCGGACCAGGACAGGGATAGAGCTTTCTTT.

The V gene is TRBV10-2, the J gene TRBJ2-5, with D unresolved. This CDR3 is 13 amino acids long. V was clipped by 4 bases and J by 2 bases, with 8 bases between them. Germline-derived CDR1 and CDR2 are WSHSY and SAAADI. The CDR3, as DNA: TGCGCCAGCAGTGCCCAGGTTCAAGAGACCCAGTACTTC. This encodes CASSAQVQETQYF.

V and J are TRBV28 and TRBJ1-2; D not certain. The CDR3 sequence is 9 residues long. Germline V gene data show CDR1 as MDHEN and CDR2 as SYDVKM. The V end was cut by 11 bases, the J end by 8 bases, with 9 bases between. The CDR3 sequence is CAAGPGYTF. CDR3 nucleotide sequence: TGTGCCGCCGGTCCCGGCTACACCTTC.

This chain uses TRBV5-8 with TRBJ1-5; 7 bases are a match to TRBD1. V dropped 5 bases and J dropped 3; count of bases not matched to a gene: 8. This CDR3 is 15 amino acids long. In germline, CDR1 is SGHTS, CDR2 YDEGEE. The CDR3 sequence is CASRRQGEFNQPQHF. DNA for the CDR3: TGTGCCAGCAGGAGACAGGGAGAGTTCAATCAGCCCCAGCATTTT. Filled out from reference TRBV5-8 and TRBJ1-5, the complete variable domain reads EAGVTQSPTHLIKTRGQQATLRCSPISGHTSVYWYQQALGLGLQFLLWYDEGEERNRGNFPPRFSGRQFPNYSSELNVNALELEDSALYLCASRRQGEFNQPQHFGDGTRLSIL.

The rearrangement links TRBV7-6 to TRBJ2-3, with D perhaps given as TRBD1 or TRBD2 (6 bases each). Deletions cut 1 base from V and 1 base from J, with 18 bases between. CDR3 size: 18 residues. Looked up from germline, CDR1 is SGHVS and CDR2 is FNYEAQ. The CDR3 DNA sequence: TGTGCCAGCAGCTTAGGGCCTAGCGAGGGGGGAGGCACAGATACGCAGTATTTT. Translating it yields CASSLGPSEGGGTDTQYF.

The chain carries TRBV7-9 and TRBJ2-7; the D is unclear. The CDR3 is 11 residues long. Germline CDR1 and CDR2: SEHNR and FQNEAQ (reference sequence). The ends were cut back, 6 bases at V and 2 bases at J, with 5 bases in the middle. The CDR3 sequence is CASSATYEQYF. CDR3 DNA: TGTGCCAGCAGTGCAACCTACGAGCAGTACTTC.

The chain is built from TRBV2 and TRBJ1-1; D call uncertain. Germline values: CDR1 SNHLY, CDR2 FYNNEI. V lost 3 bases and J 2 bases, leaving 1 base between the germline ends. The CDR3 sequence is 11 residues long. The chain's CDR3 is CASSDNTEAFF. CDR3 DNA: TGTGCCAGCAGTGACAACACTGAAGCTTTCTTT. Looking up the rest from reference TRBV2 and TRBJ1-1 gives the full variable domain: EPEVTQTPSHQVTQMGQEVILRCVPISNHLYFYWYRQILGQKVEFLVSFYNNEISEKSEIFDDQFSVERPDGSNFTLKIRSTKLEDSAMYFCASSDNTEAFFGQGTRLTVV.

V is TRBV7-7 and J is TRBJ2-1, with a weak D call TRBD2 (6 bases). Germline V gene sequence: CDR1 SSHAT, CDR2 FNYEAQ (reference sequence). CDR3 length: 15 amino acids. The V gene lost 5 bases and the J gene lost 2 bases, with 13 bases spanning the gap. The CDR3 protein is CASSPDSGPYNEQFF. DNA for the CDR3: TGTGCCAGCAGCCCCGATAGCGGACCCTACAATGAGCAGTTCTTC.

This clone was observed a few times. The chain uses TRBV2 and TRBJ1-2; D gene unclear. The CDR3 has 14 residues. Between the trimmed V and J ends, which lost 0 bases and 6 bases, there was a span of 11 bases. The germline CDR1 and CDR2 sequences are SNHLY and FYNNEI. CDR3 DNA: TGTGCCAGCAGTGAAGCAAGGGTTTTTGATGGCTACACCTTC. Translated, it gives CASSEARVFDGYTF.

The rearrangement uses TRBV6-6 and TRBJ2-3, with 7 bases that match TRBD2. From germline, CDR1 is MNHNY and CDR2 SVGAGI (reference sequence). The ends lost 6 bases at V and 0 bases at J; junction bases unmatched: 6. This CDR3 spans 15 amino acids. CDR3 bases: TGTGCCAGCAGCCCGGGACTATATAGCACAGATACGCAGTATTTT. It specifies CASSPGLYSTDTQYF.

The CDR3 sequence: CASSSDGSGRIYNEQFF. DNA for the CDR3: TGTGCCAGCAGCTCAGACGGTAGCGGGAGGATCTATAATGAGCAGTTCTTC. The chain joins TRBV7-2 to TRBJ2-1, with 10 nucleotides matching TRBD2. This CDR3 spans 17 amino acids. J lost 7 bases, V lost 4 bases, and 13 bases had no gene match. Germline V CDR1 and CDR2: SGHTA, FQGNSA.

This chain uses TRBV7-9 with TRBJ2-5; D is possibly TRBD1 or TRBD2 (5 bases each). The J call is in doubt because the DNA end fits TRBJ2-7 better. Germline values: CDR1 SEHNR, CDR2 FQNEAQ (reference sequence). The CDR3 has 16 amino acids. This CDR3 is CASSLEEGTVGYEQYF. As DNA, the CDR3 is TGTGCCAGCAGCTTAGAAGAGGGGACCGTCGGCTACGAGCAGTACTTC.